The 32 T cell receptor beta chains presented below share a single source sample, sequenced in a study of blood T cells in healthy people across ages. A second about 7 to 12 cycle PCR used barcoded and J-beta primers. Via MiXCR, TCRdb re-called the 5' RACE reads, giving one row per CDR3 protein. The data show fewer than 2,000,000 distinct CDR3 sequences, 30% to 40% seen once. Source material: blood. The receptor source for this set is a human donor in good health.

The chain couples TRBV12-3 or TRBV12-4 to TRBJ1-1; TRBD1 might be the D (5 bases). The length of the CDR3 is 16 residues. Trimming pared 7 bases from V and 3 bases from J, leaving 21 bases between. The CDR3 DNA reads TGTGCCAGCACACCCAGCCTGGGGGGATGGGACACTGAAGCTTTCTTT. Translation gives CASTPSLGGWDTEAFF.

This chain connects TRBV7-9 to TRBJ2-1; D may be TRBD1 (6 bases). The CDR3 contains 16 residues. Germline V gene data show CDR1 as SEHNR and CDR2 as FQNEAQ (reference sequence). The V gene lost 4 bases and the J gene lost 6 bases, with 19 bases spanning the gap. The CDR3 protein is CASSSPGEVRGNEQFF. CDR3 in DNA: TGTGCCAGCAGCTCCCCCGGGGAAGTCAGGGGCAATGAGCAGTTCTTC.

The rearrangement joins TRBV4-3 to TRBJ2-3, with D perhaps matching TRBD2 (6 bases). V was trimmed by 6 bases and J by 3 bases, leaving 19 bases between them. Germline assignment: CDR1 LGHNA and CDR2 YSLEER. This CDR3 has 16 amino acids. The CDR3: CASRNAGRRATDTQYF. For the CDR3, the DNA is TGCGCCAGCAGAAACGCTGGGAGGAGGGCGACAGATACGCAGTATTTT.

V and J are TRBV15 and TRBJ2-5; the D is unclear. The V end lost 1 base, the J end lost 6 bases, and 6 bases lay between the germline ends. CDR3 size: 12 residues. In germline, CDR1 is LNHNV, CDR2 YYDKDF (reference sequence). The CDR3 here is CATSRARQTQYF. CDR3 DNA sequence: TGTGCCACCAGCAGAGCCAGACAGACCCAGTACTTC.

V gene TRBV4-3 combines with J gene TRBJ2-7, with a possible D match to TRBD2 (5 bases). The germline CDR1 and CDR2 sequences are LGHNA and YSLEER. There are 14 residues in the CDR3. Trimming removed 0 bases from V and 4 bases from J, with 10 bases in between. For the CDR3, the DNA is TGCGCCAGCAGCCAAGATCATCGGGGTTACGAGCAGTACTTC. Translated, it gives CASSQDHRGYEQYF.

The chain couples TRBV5-1 to TRBJ2-5; 9 bases line up with TRBD1. There are 16 residues in the CDR3. V lost 4 bases, J lost 1 base, and 8 bases stayed unmatched. Germline-derived CDR1 and CDR2 are SGHRS and YFSETQ. CDR3 DNA sequence: TGCGCCAGCAGCCGATTTGGACAGGGGCCCCAAGAGACCCAGTACTTC. Translating it yields CASSRFGQGPQETQYF.

The rearrangement joins TRBV6-2 or TRBV6-3 to TRBJ1-2; the D is unclear. The V gene's germline CDR1 is MNHEY and CDR2 SVGEGT. Trimming left V 0 bases short and J 10 bases short, with 12 bases between. CDR3 length equals 13 residues. CDR3 DNA: TGTGCCAGCAGTTACTCGAACAAGCGGGTCTACACCTTC. It specifies CASSYSNKRVYTF.

This clonotype was seen at least ten times. J is TRBJ2-7 and V is TRBV29-1, with D tentatively TRBD1 (6 bases). The CDR3 length is 11 residues. Germline lookup yields CDR1 SQVTM and CDR2 ANQGSEA. Trimming cost V 2 bases and J 7 bases, with 9 bases left between them. CDR3 sequence (DNA): TGCAGCGTTGAAACAGGGTTTGAGCAGTACTTC. Translated, it gives CSVETGFEQYF.

This clonotype was seen a handful of times. The chain joins TRBV9 to TRBJ2-3; 7 bases match TRBD2. V lost 2 bases to trimming and J lost 5 bases; unmatched junction nucleotides: 8. The germline CDR1 and CDR2 sequences are SGDLS and YYNGEE. The CDR3 spans 15 residues. The CDR3 nucleotides are TGTGCCAGCAGCGTCGGGGGGACCCATGGAGATACGCAGTATTTT. This codes for CASSVGGTHGDTQYF.

This clonotype showed up just a few times. This CDR3 is CSVDSNTGSYGYTF. For the CDR3, the DNA is TGCAGCGTGGATTCCAACACAGGGTCCTATGGCTACACCTTC. The gene calls are TRBV29-1 and TRBJ1-2, with D possibly matching TRBD1 (6 bases). Trimming took 6 bases from V and 4 from J, leaving 18 bases between them. Germline loops: CDR1 SQVTM, CDR2 ANQGSEA. CDR3 size: 14 residues.

The sample holds a few counts of this clonotype. CDR3 sequence (DNA): TGCAGCGTTTGGACAGGGGAACGTGAAAAACTGTTTTTT. It specifies CSVWTGEREKLFF. The genes are TRBV29-1 and TRBJ1-4, with TRBD1 identical over 9 bases. Germline CDR1 and CDR2: SQVTM and ANQGSEA. The CDR3 totals 13 residues. J lost 7 bases, V lost 5 bases, and 5 bases had no gene match. Based on the CDR3 plus reference TRBV29-1 and TRBJ1-4, the full variable domain is SAVISQKPSRDICQRGTSLTIQCQVDSQVTMMFWYRQQPGQSLTLIATANQGSEATYESGFVIDKFPISRPNLTFSTLTVSNMSPEDSSIYLCSVWTGEREKLFFGSGTQLSVL.

This clonotype came up a few times. This chain uses TRBV7-9 with TRBJ1-1, with TRBD1 matching over 7 bases. This CDR3 contains 14 residues. Germline values: CDR1 SEHNR, CDR2 FQNEAQ (reference sequence). With V trimmed by 5 bases and J by 5 bases, 8 bases remained unmatched. This CDR3 is CASSPATGETEAFF. The CDR3 DNA reads TGTGCCAGCAGCCCCGCAACAGGGGAAACTGAAGCTTTCTTT.

Here the CDR3 DNA reads TGCAGTGCTAGAGATCGGACTAGCGGGGTTTCTGGGGAGCTGTTTTTT. Protein: CSARDRTSGVSGELFF. The chain carries TRBV20-1 and TRBJ2-2; TRBD2 aligns across 12 bases. In germline, CDR1 is DFQATT, CDR2 SNEGSKA (reference sequence). The CDR3 spans 16 residues. Trimming took 0 bases from V and 8 from J; bases not matched to a gene: 7.

This clonotype was found a few times. This sequence joins TRBV29-1 and TRBJ2-5; D gene uncertain. The CDR3 length is 13 residues. Germline-derived CDR1 and CDR2 are SQVTM and ANQGSEA. CDR3 nucleotides: TGCTCCACTTCGTGGGGATTCCAAGAGACCCAGTACTTC. It is translated as CSTSWGFQETQYF.

The chain couples TRBV6-6 to TRBJ1-1, with 8 bases matching TRBD1. This CDR3 contains 15 residues. V lost 2 bases and J lost 5; bases outside the gene matches: 7. Germline V gene lookup returns CDR1 MNHNY and CDR2 SVGAGI (reference sequence). This chain's CDR3 is CASSYPRQGRTEAFF. For the CDR3, the DNA is TGTGCCAGCAGTTACCCAAGACAGGGGAGGACTGAAGCTTTCTTT.

This clonotype was seen more than once but under ten times. The V call is TRBV7-9, the J call TRBJ2-1; D unclear. Germline V gene lookup returns CDR1 SEHNR and CDR2 FQNEAQ (reference sequence). There are 14 residues in the CDR3. Deletions cut 5 bases from V and 4 bases from J, with 12 bases between. CDR3 in DNA: TGTGCCAGCAGCCCCAATTTGGGGTACAATGAGCAGTTCTTC. The encoded protein is CASSPNLGYNEQFF. Using reference TRBV7-9 and TRBJ2-1 for the parts outside the CDR3, the full variable domain is DTGVSQNPRHKITKRGQNVTFRCDPISEHNRLYWYRQTLGQGPEFLTYFQNEAQLEKSRLLSDRFSAERPKGSFSTLEIQRTEQGDSAMYLCASSPNLGYNEQFFGPGTRLTVL.

The chain joins TRBV7-2 to TRBJ1-1; 10 bases map to TRBD1. Per germline, CDR1 SGHTA and CDR2 FQGNSA. J gave up 4 bases and V 8 bases, and 10 bases lay outside the gene matches. This CDR3 spans 15 amino acids. In DNA form, the CDR3 reads TGTGCCAGCTCCCCGACAGGGGGCCCGGGCACTGAAGCTTTCTTT. Amino acids: CASSPTGGPGTEAFF.

This sequence joins TRBV6-5 and TRBJ2-1; TRBD1 is a possible D gene (5 bases). The CDR3 runs 18 residues. From germline, CDR1 is MNHEY and CDR2 SVGAGI. V lost 2 bases, J lost 13 bases, and 30 bases lay in between. The CDR3 region has the DNA TGTGCCAGCAGTTACAGGGCACGGCAGGGCAGGCGGACGGAGACCCAGTTCTTC. This sequence encodes CASSYRARQGRRTETQFF.

The chain is built from TRBV11-2 and TRBJ2-1; weak D call: TRBD2 (7 bases). Per germline, CDR1 SGHAT and CDR2 FQNNGV. With 6 bases removed from V and 8 bases from J, the gap between germline ends came to 14 bases. The CDR3 consists of 13 residues. The CDR3 DNA reads as TGTGCCAGCAGGCCTAGGGGGGGTCATGAGCAGTTCTTC. Translation: CASRPRGGHEQFF. Combining the CDR3 with reference TRBV11-2 and TRBJ2-1 gives the whole variable domain EAGVAQSPRYKIIEKRQSVAFWCNPISGHATLYWYQQILGQGPKLLIQFQNNGVVDDSQLPKDRFSAERLKGVDSTLKIQPAKLEDSAVYLCASRPRGGHEQFFGPGTRLTVL.

The chain carries TRBV13 and TRBJ2-7, with 7 bases identical to TRBD2. J was trimmed by 9 bases and V by 6 bases; bases with no gene match: 14. Germline loops: CDR1 PRHDT, CDR2 FYEKMQ (reference sequence). This CDR3 spans 14 amino acids. The CDR3 region has the DNA TGTGCCAGCAGTACCGGGACTAAGGACCTCGTGCAGTACTTC. Translation gives CASSTGTKDLVQYF.

The chain employs TRBV7-2 and TRBJ2-3; D gene unclear. Germline V lookup: CDR1 SGHTA, CDR2 FQGNSA. CDR3 length: 17 residues. V was clipped by 1 base and J by 0 bases, with 14 bases between them. CDR3 DNA sequence: TGTGCCAGCAGCTTAGGTGATGCCTTTACTAGCACAGATACGCAGTATTTT. Translating it yields CASSLGDAFTSTDTQYF.

This clonotype was counted between two and nine times. As DNA, the CDR3 is TGTGCCAGCAGCAAGGGGGACAGGGATTACGAGCAGTACTTC. Translation: CASSKGDRDYEQYF. This chain joins TRBV9 and TRBJ2-7, with 9 nucleotides matching TRBD1. CDR1 is SGDLS, CDR2 YYNGEE, per germline. CDR3 size: 14 residues. Trimming removed 4 bases from V and 4 bases from J; junction bases left unmatched: 6. Based on the CDR3 plus reference TRBV9 and TRBJ2-7, the full variable domain is DSGVTQTPKHLITATGQRVTLRCSPRSGDLSVYWYQQSLDQGLQFLIQYYNGEERAKGNILERFSAQQFPDLHSELNLSSLELGDSALYFCASSKGDRDYEQYFGPGTRLTVT.

This chain connects TRBV10-3 to TRBJ1-1, with 8 bases aligning to TRBD1. Per germline, CDR1 ENHRY and CDR2 SYGVKD. The V and J ends lost 10 bases and 6 bases, in that order; junction bases with no gene match: 4. This CDR3 has 11 amino acids. CDR3: CATKGQAEAFF. In DNA, the CDR3 is TGTGCCACCAAGGGACAGGCTGAAGCTTTCTTT.

This clonotype was seen many times. The genes are TRBV6-5 and TRBJ2-7, with 7 bases lining up with TRBD1. CDR3 length equals 15 residues. Germline CDR1 reads MNHEY; CDR2 reads SVGAGI. Unmatched junction bases numbered 9, after V lost 6 bases and J lost 1 base. This chain's CDR3 is CASSKSWDSSYEQYF. In DNA form, the CDR3 reads TGTGCCAGCAGCAAGTCTTGGGACAGTTCCTACGAGCAGTACTTC.

This clonotype was seen more than once but under ten times. This CDR3 is CASSLNPGTGDVEQYF. CDR3 nucleotide sequence: TGCGCCAGCAGCTTGAACCCCGGGACAGGGGATGTTGAGCAGTACTTC. The chain uses TRBV5-1 and TRBJ2-7; 10 bases align to TRBD1. V was clipped by 1 base and J by 7 bases; unmatched bases: 11. The CDR3 is 16 amino acids. Germline CDR1 and CDR2: SGHRS and YFSETQ.

The chain recombines TRBV29-1 with TRBJ1-4; no reliable D call. This CDR3 is built from 14 residues. Germline-derived CDR1 and CDR2 are SQVTM and ANQGSEA. V was pared by 6 bases and J by 0 bases, with 11 bases between. In DNA, the CDR3 is TGCAGCGTGAAGACAATCGCAACTAATGAAAAACTGTTTTTT. Amino acid sequence: CSVKTIATNEKLFF.

The CDR3 sequence is CSVGEGMYGYTF. The CDR3 region has the DNA TGCAGCGTTGGAGAGGGGATGTATGGCTACACCTTC. The rearrangement uses TRBV29-1 and TRBJ1-2; TRBD1 might be the D (5 bases). V gave up 4 bases and J gave up 5 bases, with 11 bases separating them. Germline CDR1 SQVTM, CDR2 ANQGSEA. The CDR3 is made up of 12 amino acids.

The chain joins TRBV2 to TRBJ1-4, with D possibly TRBD1 on 5 matching bases. V was shortened by 6 bases and J by 3 bases, with 14 bases between the two germline ends. CDR1 is SNHLY, CDR2 FYNNEI, per germline. The CDR3 totals 15 residues. CDR3 amino acids: CASRAWGSPNEKLFF. DNA for the CDR3: TGTGCCAGCAGGGCTTGGGGGAGTCCTAATGAAAAACTGTTTTTT.

The gene calls are TRBV4-2 and TRBJ2-7; D gene ambiguous. V was cut by 0 bases and J by 0 bases, with 15 bases left in between. CDR1 and CDR2 from the germline V gene are LGHNA and YNFKEQ. There are 17 residues in the CDR3. The CDR3 bases are TGTGCCAGCAGCCAAGATATCGAGCGAAGGAGCTCCTACGAGCAGTACTTC. This sequence encodes CASSQDIERRSSYEQYF.

The sample holds a few counts of this clonotype. One junction end disagrees with the germline gene, perhaps due to a read error. V is TRBV20-1 and J is TRBJ1-2; no clear D. The CDR3 has 9 residues. The V gene's germline CDR1 is DFQATT and CDR2 SNEGSKA (reference sequence). The CDR3 here is CSPSSGYTF. CDR3 coding DNA: TGCAGTCCTAGCTCTGGCTACACCTTC.

This clonotype was picked up a small number of times. CDR3 nucleotide sequence: TGCGCCAGCAGCCAAGACCCCGGGAGTCGTGGTGAGCAGTTCTTC. It specifies CASSQDPGSRGEQFF. The chain couples TRBV4-3 to TRBJ2-1; D perhaps matches TRBD2 (6 bases). The CDR3 runs to 15 residues. CDR1 and CDR2 (germline): LGHNA, YSLEER. V gave up 0 bases and J gave up 9 bases, with 15 bases separating them.

The chain uses TRBV5-1 and TRBJ1-2; D may be TRBD1 (5 bases). The CDR3 is 12 amino acids. The V gene lost 2 bases and the J gene lost 10 bases, with 12 bases spanning the gap. The germline V gene has CDR1 SGHRS and CDR2 YFSETQ. The CDR3 here is CASSFQGEDYTF. CDR3 in DNA: TGCGCCAGCAGCTTCCAAGGGGAAGACTACACCTTC.